A selection of T cell receptor beta chains follows, all from one sample in a study of blood T cell repertoires in COVID-19. Data came from immunoSEQ multiplex PCR; TCRdb stores just in-frame clones and leaves some out. The table has 200,000 to 250,000 clones, approximately 90% seen once. Sequenced input: peripheral blood. The receptors were sampled from a woman aged 18-29 years who had recovered from COVID-19. CDR3s include the opening cysteine and the closing phenylalanine or tryptophan. A D gene is named only where the DNA matches it firmly. Not every row has a clone size; where given, it reads once, few, many or a size class.

abundance	v_gene	j_gene	d_gene	CDR3aa	CDR3nt
-	TRBV3-1/TRBV3-2	TRBJ1-5	-	CASSQDQGFGNQPQHF	TGTGCCAGCAGCCAAGATCAGGGGTTCGGCAATCAGCCCCAGCATTTT
-	TRBV28	TRBJ2-3	TRBD1	CASSSRDSSTDTQYF	TGTGCCAGCAGTTCCCGGGACAGCAGCACAGATACGCAGTATTTT
-	TRBV5-6	TRBJ1-2	-	CASSSTGYRNYGYTF	TGTGCCAGCAGCTCCACAGGGTACCGAAACTATGGCTACACCTTC
-	TRBV4-3	TRBJ2-7	-	CASSQDLEGHEQYF	TGCGCCAGCAGCCAAGATCTAGAGGGCCACGAGCAGTACTTC
-	TRBV5-6	TRBJ1-2	TRBD1	CASSLTGEGYTF	TGTGCCAGCAGCTTGACAGGGGAAGGCTACACCTTC
-	TRBV18	TRBJ2-7	-	CASSPPGQQGSYEQYF	TGTGCCAGCTCACCACCGGGGCAGCAGGGCTCCTACGAGCAGTACTTC
-	TRBV14	TRBJ2-1	-	CASSQPPSNEQFF	TGTGCCAGCAGCCAACCCCCTAGCAATGAGCAGTTCTTC
-	TRBV25-1	TRBJ2-7	TRBD1	CASSGRQGAYEQYF	TGTGCCAGCAGTGGAAGACAGGGGGCCTACGAGCAGTACTTC
-	TRBV15	TRBJ1-3	TRBD1	CATSRGQHGNTIYF	TGTGCCACCAGCAGGGGACAGCATGGAAACACCATATATTTT
-	TRBV7-9	TRBJ1-2	TRBD1	CASSLGDRRGNYGYTF	TGTGCCAGCAGCTTAGGGGACAGGCGGGGCAACTATGGCTACACCTTC
-	TRBV5-6	TRBJ2-7	-	CASSSLYEQYF	TGTGCCAGCAGCTCCCTCTACGAGCAGTACTTC
-	TRBV11-2	TRBJ2-1	TRBD1	CASSPGTGVYNEQFF	TGTGCCAGCAGCCCCGGGACAGGGGTGTACAATGAGCAGTTCTTC
-	TRBV6-6	TRBJ1-2	-	CASRRKTSYGYTF	TGTGCCAGCAGACGAAAAACTTCCTATGGCTACACCTTC
once	TRBV10-2	TRBJ2-1	TRBD2	CATSGLAGSSYNEQFF	TGCGCCACCTCGGGACTAGCGGGGAGCTCCTACAATGAGCAGTTCTTC
-	TRBV30	TRBJ1-6	TRBD1	CAWSVQGYNSPLHF	TGTGCCTGGAGTGTACAGGGGTATAATTCACCCCTCCACTTT
-	TRBV6-6	TRBJ1-4	TRBD1	CASSYRQGAREKLFF	TGTGCCAGCAGTTACCGACAGGGGGCTAGGGAAAAACTGTTTTTT
-	TRBV13	TRBJ1-3	TRBD1	CASSLLQGLSGNTIYF	TGTGCCAGCAGCTTATTACAGGGGCTCTCTGGAAACACCATATATTTT
-	TRBV5-1	TRBJ1-2	TRBD1	CASSLASLGQGLVTF	TGCGCCAGCAGCTTGGCCTCTCTTGGACAGGGTCTGGTCACCTTC
-	TRBV9	TRBJ1-1	-	CASSVAEVRTEAFF	TGTGCCAGCAGCGTAGCCGAGGTCCGCACTGAAGCTTTCTTT
-	TRBV12-3/TRBV12-4	TRBJ1-2	TRBD1	CASNTGDYGYTF	TGTGCCAGCAATACAGGGGACTATGGCTACACCTTC
-	TRBV7-9	TRBJ1-6	TRBD1	CASLTGTGDSPLHF	TGTGCCAGCTTAACCGGGACAGGGGATTCACCCCTCCACTTT
-	TRBV13	TRBJ1-4	-	CASSLRGEGEKLFF	TGTGCCAGCAGCTTACGGGGGGAGGGTGAAAAACTGTTTTTT
once	TRBV7-6	TRBJ2-1	TRBD1	CASSPSLMTGGIGNEQFF	TGTGCCAGCAGCCCATCCCTCATGACAGGGGGTATTGGCAATGAGCAGTTCTTC
-	TRBV2	TRBJ1-5	-	CASSGLGEGPQHF	TGTGCCAGCAGTGGGTTAGGGGAGGGGCCCCAGCATTTT
-	TRBV3-1/TRBV3-2	TRBJ2-7	TRBD2	CASSQVASGRLSYEQYF	TGTGCCAGCAGCCAAGTAGCTAGCGGGAGGCTCTCCTACGAGCAGTACTTC
-	TRBV7-2	TRBJ2-3	-	CASSLARGTDTQYF	TGTGCCAGCAGCTTAGCCCGAGGGACAGATACGCAGTATTTT
once	TRBV9	TRBJ1-1	-	CASSAWDIQSNTEAFF	TGTGCCAGCAGCGCCTGGGACATACAATCGAACACTGAAGCTTTCTTT
-	TRBV13	TRBJ1-5	TRBD1	CASSSRTTGDSNQPQHF	TGTGCCAGCAGCTCCCGGACTACAGGGGATAGCAATCAGCCCCAGCATTTT
once	TRBV4-1	TRBJ1-2	TRBD1	CASRHYRGPDYGYTF	TGCGCCAGCAGGCACTACAGGGGGCCCGACTATGGCTACACCTTC
-	TRBV29-1	TRBJ1-5	-	CSVKRDTDQPQHF	TGCAGCGTGAAGAGGGACACTGATCAGCCCCAGCATTTT
-	TRBV5-6	TRBJ1-5	-	CASSHREIGNQPQHF	TGTGCCAGCAGCCACAGGGAGATCGGCAATCAGCCCCAGCATTTT
-	TRBV19	TRBJ2-1	-	CASTPTLETNNEQFF	TGTGCCAGTACTCCAACCCTAGAAACGAACAATGAGCAGTTCTTC
-	TRBV28	TRBJ2-7	TRBD2	CASSKTSGMIYEQYF	TGTGCCAGCAGTAAGACTAGCGGGATGATCTACGAGCAGTACTTC
-	TRBV9	TRBJ1-2	TRBD1	CASSTGVGYTF	TGTGCCAGCAGCACAGGGGTTGGCTACACCTTC
-	TRBV6-4	TRBJ2-7	TRBD1	CASRPRDRIYEQYF	TGTGCCAGCAGACCCCGGGACAGAATCTACGAGCAGTACTTC
-	TRBV30	TRBJ1-2	TRBD1	CAWMTPGQMGLFYGYTF	TGTGCCTGGATGACCCCGGGACAGATGGGCCTTTTCTATGGCTACACCTTC
-	TRBV27	TRBJ2-7	-	CASSLGHEQYF	TGTGCCAGCAGTTTAGGGCATGAGCAGTACTTC
-	TRBV12-3/TRBV12-4	TRBJ1-1	-	CASSLVRNTEAFF	TGTGCCAGCAGTTTAGTCAGGAACACTGAAGCTTTCTTT
-	TRBV10-3	TRBJ2-7	TRBD2	CAISAGGSSYEQYF	TGTGCCATCAGTGCGGGCGGGAGCTCCTACGAGCAGTACTTC
-	TRBV11-3	TRBJ2-5	-	CASSLKGQETQYF	TGTGCCAGCAGCCTGAAGGGGCAAGAGACCCAGTACTTC
-	TRBV5-1	TRBJ1-1	-	CASSLGANTEAFF	TGCGCCAGCAGCTTGGGGGCCAACACTGAAGCTTTCTTT
-	TRBV4-1	TRBJ1-2	-	CASSQEAANYGYTF	TGCGCCAGCAGCCAAGAAGCCGCGAACTATGGCTACACCTTC
-	TRBV20-1	TRBJ2-3	TRBD2	CSASGLLADKEGDTQYF	TGCAGTGCTAGTGGGCTACTAGCGGATAAAGAGGGAGATACGCAGTATTTT
-	TRBV7-3	TRBJ1-6	-	CASSANGGFSPLHF	TGTGCCAGCAGCGCAAACGGGGGTTTTTCACCCCTCCACTTT
-	TRBV10-1	TRBJ2-7	-	CASSEWEGVEQYF	TGCGCCAGCAGTGAGTGGGAAGGGGTCGAGCAGTACTTC
-	TRBV11-2	TRBJ2-1	TRBD2	CASSFWVGGDNEQFF	TGTGCCAGCAGCTTTTGGGTGGGAGGGGACAATGAGCAGTTCTTC
-	TRBV27	TRBJ2-7	-	CASSYRSSYEQYF	TGTGCCAGCAGTTACCGGAGCTCCTACGAGCAGTACTTC
-	TRBV5-1	TRBJ2-3	-	CASSRLSRSSTDTQYF	TGCGCCAGCAGCCGCCTCTCGCGGAGTAGCACAGATACGCAGTATTTT
-	TRBV6-4	TRBJ1-2	-	CASSVSAAPGTYGYTF	TGTGCCAGCAGTGTGTCGGCCGCGCCAGGAACCTATGGCTACACCTTC
-	TRBV15	TRBJ1-2	-	CATSRDSYGYTF	TGTGCCACCAGCAGGGACAGCTATGGCTACACCTTC
-	TRBV10-3	TRBJ1-6	-	CAISPEVENSPLHF	TGTGCCATCAGTCCCGAGGTTGAAAATTCACCCCTCCACTTT
-	TRBV14	TRBJ2-1	TRBD2	CASSPRTSGRGYNEQFF	TGTGCCAGCAGCCCCCGGACTAGCGGGAGGGGTTACAATGAGCAGTTCTTC